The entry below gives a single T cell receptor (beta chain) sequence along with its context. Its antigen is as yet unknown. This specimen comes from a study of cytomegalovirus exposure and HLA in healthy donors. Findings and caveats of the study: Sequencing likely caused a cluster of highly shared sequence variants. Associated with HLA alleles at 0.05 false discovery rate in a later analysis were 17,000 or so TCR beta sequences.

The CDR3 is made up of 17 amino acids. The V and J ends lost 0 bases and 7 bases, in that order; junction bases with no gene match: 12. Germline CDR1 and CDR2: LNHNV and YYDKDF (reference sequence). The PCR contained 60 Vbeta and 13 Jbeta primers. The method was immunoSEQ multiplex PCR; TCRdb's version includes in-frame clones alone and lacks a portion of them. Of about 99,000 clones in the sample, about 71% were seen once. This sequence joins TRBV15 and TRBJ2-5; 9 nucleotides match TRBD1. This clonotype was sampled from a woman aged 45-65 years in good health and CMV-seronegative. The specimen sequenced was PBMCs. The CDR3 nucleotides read TGTGCCACCAGCAGAGAGAGACCGGGACAGGGCCGGGGGACCCAGTACTTC. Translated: CATSRERPGQGRGTQYF.